Listed below are T cell receptor beta chains from one sample, sequenced in a study of T cell repertoires in cytomegalovirus infection. In TCRdb, the reads were re-called with MiXCR into one record per CDR3 protein. The data show nearly 700,000 distinct CDR3 sequences, roughly a third seen once. These receptors lack a known antigen. The sample was cultured PBMCs, taken from culture after CMV antigen stimulation. Source of these receptors: a human donor in good health (CMV status not recorded). Some clones in this sample may be carry-over from other donors' samples. The conserved cysteine and the conserved F or W are not part of the CDR3 here. Clone size is shown for a subset of rows, as once, few, many or a class of expanded clone.

J,size,V,CDR3
TRBJ1-2,-,TRBV28,ASWRGARYGYT
TRBJ2-1,few,TRBV6-5,ASSFLDRAAYNEQF
TRBJ2-2,-,TRBV10-2,ASTLQGESGELF
TRBJ2-5,few,TRBV12-3/TRBV12-4,ASSLRQNQETQY
TRBJ2-5,few,TRBV12-3/TRBV12-4,ASSFGEGSQETQY
TRBJ1-1,few,TRBV11-2,ASGWFAGLNTEAF
TRBJ2-7,few,TRBV7-8,ASSLGSSPYYEQY
TRBJ2-3,few,TRBV28,ASSLERGGTDTQY
TRBJ1-5,-,TRBV20-1,SANRDRDQPQH
TRBJ1-3,-,TRBV20-1,SAVIDPQPNSGNTIY
TRBJ2-7,-,TRBV15,ATSRLEEGQY
TRBJ2-5,few,TRBV20-1,SARGSQETQY
TRBJ1-3,-,TRBV24-1,ATSDPTGSGNTIY
TRBJ1-3,-,TRBV6-5,ASSITGSGNTIY
TRBJ2-3,many,TRBV7-2,ATGSTDTQY
TRBJ2-3,few,TRBV6-2/TRBV6-3,ASSNLGGAVLLADTQY
TRBJ2-5,-,TRBV29-1,SANPTGEFGTQY
TRBJ1-3,few,TRBV7-9,ASSSPGLSGNTIY
TRBJ2-4,-,TRBV5-1,ASSLPGHGGLGKAKNIQY
TRBJ1-5,few,TRBV6-2/TRBV6-3,ASSNRGSNQPQH
TRBJ2-1,-,TRBV19,ASRARYEQF
TRBJ2-7,many,TRBV7-2,ASSLLAGPRPYEQY
TRBJ1-2,-,TRBV15,ATSRALGTGLNYGYT
TRBJ2-7,-,TRBV14,ASSHRTVYEQY
TRBJ1-1,-,TRBV6-2/TRBV6-3,ASSRGRENTEAF
TRBJ2-1,-,TRBV27,ASSFESSGSYNEQF
TRBJ2-5,-,TRBV6-1,ASSEAPPKTQY